This T cell receptor (beta chain) was recovered during a study of vaccination and CD4 T cells after COVID-19 (dated by TCRdb to the early 2020s). Turning to the overall study: The convalescent cohort included six males and four females, with two Hispanic individuals, seven Caucasians, two Asians and one multiracial person. Participants received two doses of either the Pfizer-BioNTech BNT162b2 vaccine (n=8) or the Moderna mRNA-1273 vaccine (n=2). Post-COVID blood samples from convalescent patients were collected a median of about 100 days after diagnosis, with a range of 35 to 161 days. Post-vaccine blood samples were taken a median of around 77 days after the second vaccine dose, with a range of roughly 14 to 241 days. Culture stimuli were overlapping spike peptide pools from SARS-CoV-2 and from the common cold coronaviruses HCoV-NL63, HCoV-OC43 and HCoV-229E. As controls, cultures received a CEFX viral epitope pool (the positive control), an HIV-1 Nef peptide pool (the negative control), or no peptide at all. In some eleven COVID-19 convalescent patients and a handful of infection-naive healthy vaccine recipients, researchers compared the spike-specific CD4+ TCR repertoire from before mRNA vaccination with the repertoire from after. In an earlier paper using these donors, memory CD4+ T cell crossreactivity between SARS-CoV-2 and common cold coronavirus spike proteins was assessed at the TCR clonotype level. The study at large found these results: The median count of SARS-CoV-2-reactive clonotypes went up from around 21 after infection to a few dozen after vaccination, although the change was not significant. The study included relatively few convalescent patients and did not analyze early timepoints after natural infection. In convalescent patients, a median approximately 86% of post-vaccine SARS-CoV-2-reactive clones were detected only after vaccination, suggesting vaccine-specific priming. Nearly all vaccine-specific clones in convalescent patients (304 of 307) were mono-reactive for SARS-CoV-2 spike rather than cross-reactive with common cold coronaviruses.

The germline V gene specifies SGHNT as CDR1 and YENEEA as CDR2. The V and J ends are trimmed by 5 bases and 5 bases, leaving 9 bases between them. Spanning cysteine to phenylalanine, the CDR3 consists of 13 amino acids. The CDR3 DNA has 39 bases and is translated from base 1. Receptors were amplified or captured by PCR. DNA from cultured CD4+ T cells was subjected to TCR sequencing with the Oncomine TCR Beta short-read assay at the Johns Hopkins FTIC core. The QIAamp micro DNA kit was used to extract genomic DNA from the cultured CD4+ T cells. Oncomine TCR Beta libraries from cultured CD4+ T cells were pooled using unique dual indexes and sequenced on an Illumina iSeq 100. For the original study's pipeline: Non-productive sequences were removed, and CDR3s that did not start with C, did not end with F or W, or were shorter than 7 amino acids were discarded. The MANAFEST web application identified antigen-specific clonotypes by comparing peptide-stimulated wells against reference wells and other culture wells. To be called positive, a clone needed an FDR below 0.05, an odds ratio above 5, and a productive frequency above 0.1% in at least two of three replicate wells. A clonotype was classed as cross-reactive if the clonotype showed significant expansion both in SARS-CoV-2 spike wells and in at least one common cold coronavirus spike condition. CDR3 homology was assessed with Levenshtein distances (stringdist) and unrooted phylogenetic trees (ape) in R version 3.6.1. TCRdb reanalyzed the raw reads on its own, using fastp at Q25 for trimming and MiXCR for clone calling, and kept in-frame beta chains. Duplicate CDR3 protein sequences are folded into a single record with the most common DNA and genes. TCRdb, rather than the study authors, made the V and J calls. The sample has a few thousand distinct CDR3 sequences on record, less than 65% of them singletons. In total, the top ten clones hold around 33% of the sample.

Comment on this clonotype: There is no known antigen for this receptor. No base-level quality is on record; no much larger clone is a single base apart.

The treatment or condition label here, explained by the study, means: 10-day PBMC culture with coronavirus spike peptide pools or control peptides (ViraFEST assay). CD4+ T cells from unexposed donors were collected before the COVID-19 pandemic (2011-2018). The study used the ViraFEST assay, which expanded antigen-specific T cells with peptide pools and then identified expanded clonotypes by TCR sequencing. PBMCs were cultured at about 2 million per well in IMDM supplemented with around 5% human AB serum and approximately 10 IU/ml IL-2, with around 10 ug/ml peptide pools added. Half of the culture medium was replaced with fresh IL-2-containing medium on days 3 and 7. After approximately 10 days of culture, CD4+ T cells were isolated by negative selection using the EasySep CD4+ T cell isolation kit. As far as cell numbers permitted, CD4+ T cells from unexposed donors were tested for reactivity against SARS-CoV-2 S and N as well as four spike pools from common cold coronaviruses. Ficoll-Paque Plus gradient centrifugation was used to isolate PBMCs from whole blood, and the isolated PBMCs were then either used fresh or cryopreserved at -140C. Each culture condition was generally run in triplicate wells. Leukapheresis product for the unexposed donors was bought commercially.

Sequenced input: CD4+ T cells from blood, cultured in vitro. The sequence is built from TRBV11-3 and TRBJ2-2, with no confidently assigned D gene. The sequence was collected from a human donor in good health. The DNA sequence follows: TGTGCCAGCAGCGGTAGGAAGACCGGGGAGCTGTTTTTT. This codes for CASSGRKTGELFF.